This is a list of T cell receptor beta chains from one sample in a study of blood T cell repertoires in COVID-19. Clones were read by immunoSEQ multiplex PCR, and TCRdb kept only the in-frame ones, dropping some. The table records around 150,000 clones, 75% to 90% of them present only once. Sample: peripheral blood. The receptors come from a woman aged 60-75 years with active COVID-19. CDR3s include the opening cysteine and the closing phenylalanine or tryptophan. The D gene is left open where the match is weak. Size values are once, few and many counts, or a class for expanded clones, and some rows have none.

clone_size d_call j_call v_call cdr3_nt cdr3_aa
. . TRBJ1-2 TRBV5-6 TGTGCCAGCAGTCAAGTGACAGGTCCCATCACCTTC CASSQVTGPITF
. . TRBJ1-1 TRBV10-3 TGTGCCAGTATACAGGGCTTGGAGAACACTGAAGCTTTCTTT CASIQGLENTEAFF
. . TRBJ1-1 TRBV3-1/TRBV3-2 TGTGCCAGCAGCCAAGCGAGGGAGAACACTGAAGCTTTCTTT CASSQARENTEAFF
. TRBD2 TRBJ2-1 TRBV4-3 TGCGCCAGCAGCCAACTAGCGGGAGTCAATGAGCAGTTCTTC CASSQLAGVNEQFF
. . TRBJ1-2 TRBV6-2/TRBV6-3 TGTGCCAGCAGTACCAGGGACTATGGCTACACCTTC CASSTRDYGYTF
. TRBD2 TRBJ2-1 TRBV14 TGTGCCAGCAGCCAACGGCTAGCGGATGCCTACAATGAGCAGTTCTTC CASSQRLADAYNEQFF
. TRBD1 TRBJ1-2 TRBV28 TGTGCCAGCAGATCCCCCGGGACAGTGACTTATGGCTACACCTTC CASRSPGTVTYGYTF
. TRBD1 TRBJ1-1 TRBV5-1 TGCGCCAGCAGCTTGGAACAGGGGGACGGCACTGAAGCTTTCTTT CASSLEQGDGTEAFF
. . TRBJ2-1 TRBV7-9 TGTGCCAGCAGCTCTTTTTTGGCGGGATCCCACAATGAGCAGTTCTTC CASSSFLAGSHNEQFF
. . TRBJ1-1 TRBV12-1 TGTGCCAGCAGCCCCGGACAGGGAACGGTACCACAGGACACTGAAGCTTTCTTT CASSPGQGTVPQDTEAFF
once . TRBJ1-3 TRBV19 TGTGCCAGTAGTGCGGGAGGTTCTGGAAACACCATATATTTT CASSAGGSGNTIYF
. . TRBJ1-1 TRBV5-6 TGTGCCAGCAGCTTTCCGGTACTAAACACTGAAGCTTTCTTT CASSFPVLNTEAFF
. . TRBJ2-3 TRBV28 TGTGCCAGCAGCACCCAAAACTACTACTCAGATACGCAGTATTTT CASSTQNYYSDTQYF
. . TRBJ2-7 TRBV7-3 TGTGCCAGCAGCTTAATACAGGGTGGTGAGCAGTACTTC CASSLIQGGEQYF
. . TRBJ1-1 TRBV5-1 TGCGCCAGCAGCCGAGCGGGGTTCGGGTCTGGGAACACTGAAGCTTTCTTT CASSRAGFGSGNTEAFF
. TRBD1 TRBJ2-5 TRBV28 TGTGCCAGCAGCCCGCCAGGGGGCAGGGGGCGGCGGGAGACCCAGTACTTC CASSPPGGRGRRETQYF
. . TRBJ2-1 TRBV7-2 TGTGCCAGCAGCTCCCAACTAAGAGGTAATGAGCAGTTCTTC CASSSQLRGNEQFF
. TRBD1 TRBJ2-7 TRBV16 TGTGCCAGCAGCCAATCGGGACAGGGAGGCGAGCAGTACTTC CASSQSGQGGEQYF
. . TRBJ1-2 TRBV30 TGTGCCTGGAGTGTACAAAGGGGGGGAAACTATGGCTACACCTTC CAWSVQRGGNYGYTF
. TRBD2 TRBJ2-1 TRBV11-3 TGTGCCAGCAGCTTAGACGGGAGGGCCAACAATGAGCAGTTCTTC CASSLDGRANNEQFF
few TRBD1 TRBJ1-1 TRBV7-2 TGTGCCAGCAGCTTAGACAGGGGGTTAGGGAACACTGAAGCTTTCTTT CASSLDRGLGNTEAFF
once TRBD2 TRBJ2-2 TRBV15 TGTGCCACCAGCAGAGATCGGCTAGCGGGAGCCGGGGAGCTGTTTTTT CATSRDRLAGAGELFF
. . TRBJ1-3 TRBV9 TGTGCCAGCAGCGACCCCCGTGGGCTAAACACCATATATTTT CASSDPRGLNTIYF
. TRBD1 TRBJ2-2 TRBV7-6 TGTGCCAGCAGCTTAGCAGCGGGACAGGGAAGCGGGGAGCTGTTTTTT CASSLAAGQGSGELFF
. . TRBJ2-1 TRBV6-2/TRBV6-3 TGTGCCAGCAGTTACTTTAGCGGTATGCAATACAATGAGCAGTTCTTC CASSYFSGMQYNEQFF
. . TRBJ2-1 TRBV27 TGTGCCAGCAGTTACCGGGACAACCCCTACAATGAGCAGTTCTTC CASSYRDNPYNEQFF
. TRBD2 TRBJ2-4 TRBV15 TGTGCCACCAGCCCCTCGGGGGGATACATTCAGTACTTC CATSPSGGYIQYF
. TRBD1 TRBJ1-3 TRBV7-2 TGTGCCAGCAGCCCCCTTAGATGGGGACAGGGAGCAAACCGAAACACCATATATTTT CASSPLRWGQGANRNTIYF
. TRBD2 TRBJ2-1 TRBV4-3 TGCGCCAGCAGCCAAGAGGCGGGAGGGCCTTGGGGGAATGAGCAGTTCTTC CASSQEAGGPWGNEQFF
once . TRBJ2-2 TRBV4-2 TGTGCCAGCAGCCAACTTATCTCCGGGGAGCTGTTTTTT CASSQLISGELFF
. . TRBJ1-3 TRBV7-9 TGTGCCAGCAGCTTCCTCCAGACTGGAAACACCATATATTTT CASSFLQTGNTIYF
. TRBD2 TRBJ2-1 TRBV9 TGTGCCAGCAGCCCCCTAGCGGGAGACTATGAGCAGTTCTTC CASSPLAGDYEQFF
. TRBD2 TRBJ2-5 TRBV7-2 TGTGCCAGCAGCCTGGGACTAGCGGGAGCAGAGACCCAGTACTTC CASSLGLAGAETQYF
. . TRBJ2-7 TRBV6-2/TRBV6-3 TGTGCCAGCAGTCTACTACCACGCGGGACAGCAATAGAGCAGTACTTC CASSLLPRGTAIEQYF
. . TRBJ2-2 TRBV15 TGTGCCACCTCCCTTTTCGCCGGGGAGCTGTTTTTT CATSLFAGELFF
once TRBD2 TRBJ2-1 TRBV2 TGTGCCAGCAGTGGGTCCGGGACTAGCCGCTGGTATCAGTTCTTC CASSGSGTSRWYQFF
. . TRBJ2-1 TRBV18 TGTGCCAGCTCACCAAAATCAATGCGACAGGCGGGCTACAATGAGCAGTTCTTC CASSPKSMRQAGYNEQFF
. . TRBJ1-2 TRBV12-2 TGTGCAAGTCGCTTCTCTGGGCAGGGGCCACATTACTATGGCTACACCTTC CASRFSGQGPHYYGYTF
. . TRBJ2-2 TRBV7-3 TGTGCCAGCAGCTCTAAGAACACCGGGGAGCTGTTTTTT CASSSKNTGELFF